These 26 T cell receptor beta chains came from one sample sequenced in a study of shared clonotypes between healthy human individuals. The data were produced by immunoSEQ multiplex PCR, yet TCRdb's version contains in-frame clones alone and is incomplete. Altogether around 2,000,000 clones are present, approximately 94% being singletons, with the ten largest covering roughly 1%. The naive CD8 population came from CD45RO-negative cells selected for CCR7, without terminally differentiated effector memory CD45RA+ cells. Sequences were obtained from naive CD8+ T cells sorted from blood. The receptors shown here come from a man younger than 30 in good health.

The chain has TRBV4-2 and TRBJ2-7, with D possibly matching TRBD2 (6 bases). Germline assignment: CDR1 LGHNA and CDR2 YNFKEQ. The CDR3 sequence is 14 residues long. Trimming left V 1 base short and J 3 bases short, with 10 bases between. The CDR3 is CASSQAGDGYEQYF. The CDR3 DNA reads TGTGCCAGCAGCCAAGCGGGGGACGGCTACGAGCAGTACTTC.

CDR3 sequence (DNA): TGTGCCAGCAGCTTGGCCCGGGCAGCGGGGGGGCCGGGGGAGACCCAGTACTTC. This translates into CASSLARAAGGPGETQYF. The V and J genes are TRBV5-6 and TRBJ2-5; 10 bases agree with TRBD2. J lost 5 bases, V lost 0 bases, and 13 bases had no gene match. This CDR3 is built from 18 residues. Germline V gene lookup returns CDR1 SGHDT and CDR2 YYEEEE. Variable domain in full (rest from reference TRBV5-6 and TRBJ2-5): DAGVTQSPTHLIKTRGQQVTLRCSPKSGHDTVSWYQQALGQGPQFIFQYYEEEERQRGNFPDRFSGHQFPNYSSELNVNALLLGDSALYLCASSLARAAGGPGETQYFGPGTRLLVL.

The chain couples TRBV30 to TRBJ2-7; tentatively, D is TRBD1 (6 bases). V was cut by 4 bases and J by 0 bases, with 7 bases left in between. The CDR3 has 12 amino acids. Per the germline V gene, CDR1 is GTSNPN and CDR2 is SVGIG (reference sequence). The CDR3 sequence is CAWMDSSYEQYF. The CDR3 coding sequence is TGTGCCTGGATGGACAGCTCCTACGAGCAGTACTTC.

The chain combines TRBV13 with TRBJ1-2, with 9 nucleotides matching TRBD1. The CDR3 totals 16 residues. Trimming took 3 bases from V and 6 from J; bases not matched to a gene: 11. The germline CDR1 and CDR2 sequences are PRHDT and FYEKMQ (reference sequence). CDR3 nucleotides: TGTGCCAGCAGCTTGGGCGGGACAGGGAACTTCAATGGCTACACCTTC. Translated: CASSLGGTGNFNGYTF.

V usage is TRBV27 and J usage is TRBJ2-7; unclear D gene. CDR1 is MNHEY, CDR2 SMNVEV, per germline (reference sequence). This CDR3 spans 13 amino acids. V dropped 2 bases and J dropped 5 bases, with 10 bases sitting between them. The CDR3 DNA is TGTGCCAGCAGTTTAAAAGGGCGGCACGAGCAGTACTTC. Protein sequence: CASSLKGRHEQYF.

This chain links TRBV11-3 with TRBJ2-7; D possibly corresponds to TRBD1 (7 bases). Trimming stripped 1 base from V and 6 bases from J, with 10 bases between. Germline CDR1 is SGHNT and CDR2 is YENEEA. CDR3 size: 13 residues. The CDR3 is CASSLGQGGEQYF. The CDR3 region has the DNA TGTGCCAGCAGCTTAGGCCAGGGGGGCGAGCAGTACTTC.

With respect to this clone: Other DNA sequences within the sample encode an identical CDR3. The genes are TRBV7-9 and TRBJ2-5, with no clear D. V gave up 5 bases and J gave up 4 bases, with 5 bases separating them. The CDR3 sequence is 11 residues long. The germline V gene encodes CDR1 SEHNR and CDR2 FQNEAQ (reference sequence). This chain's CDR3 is CASSLAETQYF. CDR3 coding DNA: TGTGCCAGCAGCCTTGCAGAGACCCAGTACTTC.

The CDR3 region has the DNA TGTGCCAGCAGTTTAGAGGGGGCCTGGGAGACCCAGTACTTC. Amino acids: CASSLEGAWETQYF. The genes are TRBV28 and TRBJ2-5; TRBD1 matches at 7 bases. CDR1 MDHEN and CDR2 SYDVKM come from the germline V gene. Trimming cost V 2 bases and J 5 bases; bases outside gene matches: 5. This CDR3 is 14 amino acids long. The whole variable domain, filled in from reference TRBV28 and TRBJ2-5, reads DVKVTQSSRYLVKRTGEKVFLECVQDMDHENMFWYRQDPGLGLRLIYFSYDVKMKEKGDIPEGYSVSREKKERFSLILESASTNQTSMYLCASSLEGAWETQYFGPGTRLLVL.

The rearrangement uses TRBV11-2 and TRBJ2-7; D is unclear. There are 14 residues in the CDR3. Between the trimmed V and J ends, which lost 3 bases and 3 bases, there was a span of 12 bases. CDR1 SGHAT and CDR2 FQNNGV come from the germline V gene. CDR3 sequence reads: CASSFGKGLYEQYF. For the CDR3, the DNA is TGTGCCAGCAGCTTTGGAAAGGGTCTCTACGAGCAGTACTTC.

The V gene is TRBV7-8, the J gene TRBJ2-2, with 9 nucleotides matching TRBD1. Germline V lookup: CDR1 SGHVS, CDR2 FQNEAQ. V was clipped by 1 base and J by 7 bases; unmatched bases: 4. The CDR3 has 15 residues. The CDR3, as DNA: TGTGCCAGCAGCTTAGACAGGGGGCATAGCGGGGAGCTGTTTTTT. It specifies CASSLDRGHSGELFF.

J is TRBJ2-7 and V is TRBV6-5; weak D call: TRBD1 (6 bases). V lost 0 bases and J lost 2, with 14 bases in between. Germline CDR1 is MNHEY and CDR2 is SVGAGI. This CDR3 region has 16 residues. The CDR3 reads CASSYSRGTKAYEQYF. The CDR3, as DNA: TGTGCCAGCAGTTACTCGAGAGGGACAAAAGCCTACGAGCAGTACTTC.

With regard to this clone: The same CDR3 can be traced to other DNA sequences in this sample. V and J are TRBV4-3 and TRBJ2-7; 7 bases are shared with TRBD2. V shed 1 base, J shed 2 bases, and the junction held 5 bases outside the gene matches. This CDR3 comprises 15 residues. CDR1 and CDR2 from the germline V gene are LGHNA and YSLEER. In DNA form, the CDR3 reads TGCGCCAGCAGCCAAGGGATAGCGGGCACCTACGAGCAGTACTTC. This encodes CASSQGIAGTYEQYF.

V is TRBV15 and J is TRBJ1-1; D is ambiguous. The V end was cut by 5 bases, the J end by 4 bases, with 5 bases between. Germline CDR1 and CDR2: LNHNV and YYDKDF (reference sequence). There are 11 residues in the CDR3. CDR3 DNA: TGTGCCACCAGCCAGAGCACTGAAGCTTTCTTT. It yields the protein CATSQSTEAFF.

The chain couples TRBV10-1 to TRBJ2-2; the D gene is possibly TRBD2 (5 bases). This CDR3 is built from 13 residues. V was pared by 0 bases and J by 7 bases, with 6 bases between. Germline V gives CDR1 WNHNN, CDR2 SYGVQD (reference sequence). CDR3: CASSESGGGELFF. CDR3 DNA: TGCGCCAGCAGTGAGTCCGGAGGCGGGGAGCTGTTTTTT.

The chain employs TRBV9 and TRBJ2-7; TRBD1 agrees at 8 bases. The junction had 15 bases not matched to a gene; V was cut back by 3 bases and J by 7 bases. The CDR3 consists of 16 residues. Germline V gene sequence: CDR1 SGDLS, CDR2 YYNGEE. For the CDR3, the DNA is TGTGCCAGCAGCGAGGGACAGGAGATTTTTGCAACTGAGCAGTACTTC. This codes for CASSEGQEIFATEQYF.

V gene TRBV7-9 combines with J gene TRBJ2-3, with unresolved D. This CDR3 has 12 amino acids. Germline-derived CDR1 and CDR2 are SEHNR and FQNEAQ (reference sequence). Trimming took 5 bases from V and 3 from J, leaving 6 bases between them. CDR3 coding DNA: TGTGCCAGCAGCATGGGGACAGATACGCAGTATTTT. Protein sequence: CASSMGTDTQYF.

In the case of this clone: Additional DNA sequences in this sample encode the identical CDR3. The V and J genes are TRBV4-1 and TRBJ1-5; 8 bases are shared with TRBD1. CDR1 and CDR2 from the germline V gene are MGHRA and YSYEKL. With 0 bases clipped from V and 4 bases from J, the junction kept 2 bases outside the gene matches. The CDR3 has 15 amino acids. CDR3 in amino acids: CASSQDGQGNQPQHF. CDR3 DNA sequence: TGCGCCAGCAGCCAAGATGGACAGGGTAATCAGCCCCAGCATTTT.

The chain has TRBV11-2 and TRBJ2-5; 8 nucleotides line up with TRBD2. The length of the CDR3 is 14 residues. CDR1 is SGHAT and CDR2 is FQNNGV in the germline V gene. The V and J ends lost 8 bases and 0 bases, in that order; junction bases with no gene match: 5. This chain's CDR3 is CASLIAGNQETQYF. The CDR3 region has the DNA TGTGCCAGCCTCATAGCGGGGAACCAAGAGACCCAGTACTTC.

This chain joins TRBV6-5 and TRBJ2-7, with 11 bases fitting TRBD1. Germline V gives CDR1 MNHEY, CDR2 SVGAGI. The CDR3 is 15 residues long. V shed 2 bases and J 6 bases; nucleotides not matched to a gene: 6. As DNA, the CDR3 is TGTGCCAGCAGTTACGACGGACAGGGGGCATCCGAGCAGTACTTC. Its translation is CASSYDGQGASEQYF.

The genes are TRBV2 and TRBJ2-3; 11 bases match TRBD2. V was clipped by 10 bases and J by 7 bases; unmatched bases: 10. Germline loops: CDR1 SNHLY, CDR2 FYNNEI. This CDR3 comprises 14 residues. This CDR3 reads CAIAGLAVTNTQYF. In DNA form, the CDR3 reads TGTGCCATCGCGGGACTAGCGGTTACAAATACGCAGTATTTT.

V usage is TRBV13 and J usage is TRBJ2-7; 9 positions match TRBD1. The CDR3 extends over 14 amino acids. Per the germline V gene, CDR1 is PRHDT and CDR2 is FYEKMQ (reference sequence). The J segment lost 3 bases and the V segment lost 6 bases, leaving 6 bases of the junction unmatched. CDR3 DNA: TGTGCCAGCAGATCCGGGACAGGGATCTACGAGCAGTACTTC. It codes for CASRSGTGIYEQYF.

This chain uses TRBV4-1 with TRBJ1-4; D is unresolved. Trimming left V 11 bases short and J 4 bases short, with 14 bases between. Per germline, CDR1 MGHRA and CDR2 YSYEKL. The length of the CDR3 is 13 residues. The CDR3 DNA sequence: TGCGCCTCCCGCGGGCAAAGTAATGAAAAACTGTTTTTT. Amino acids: CASRGQSNEKLFF.

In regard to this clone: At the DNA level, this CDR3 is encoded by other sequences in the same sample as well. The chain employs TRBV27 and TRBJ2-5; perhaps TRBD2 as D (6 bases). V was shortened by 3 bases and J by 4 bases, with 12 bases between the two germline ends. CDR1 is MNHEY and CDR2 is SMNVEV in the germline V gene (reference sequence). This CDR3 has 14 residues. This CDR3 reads CASSFSGEVETQYF. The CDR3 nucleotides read TGTGCCAGCAGTTTCTCGGGGGAGGTAGAGACCCAGTACTTC.

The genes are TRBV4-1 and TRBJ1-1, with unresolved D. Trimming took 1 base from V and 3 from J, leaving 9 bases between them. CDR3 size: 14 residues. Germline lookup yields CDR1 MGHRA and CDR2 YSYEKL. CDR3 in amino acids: CASSQVKGDTEAFF. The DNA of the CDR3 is TGCGCCAGCAGCCAAGTAAAGGGAGACACTGAAGCTTTCTTT.

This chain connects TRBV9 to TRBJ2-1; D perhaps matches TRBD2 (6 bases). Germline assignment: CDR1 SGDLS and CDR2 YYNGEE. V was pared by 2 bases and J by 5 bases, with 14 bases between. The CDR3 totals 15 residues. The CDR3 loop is CASSVEGSTDNEQFF. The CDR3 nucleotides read TGTGCCAGCAGCGTGGAGGGGTCTACCGACAATGAGCAGTTCTTC.

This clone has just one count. DNA of the CDR3: TGTGCCAGCACCGATAATGGGGCGGGAGGCCACTACGAGCAGTACTTC. It is translated as CASTDNGAGGHYEQYF. This chain joins TRBV11-2 and TRBJ2-7; 8 bases align to TRBD2. Per the germline V gene, CDR1 is SGHAT and CDR2 is FQNNGV. V trimming: 7 bases; J trimming: 3 bases; junction bases outside the gene matches: 14. This CDR3 comprises 16 residues.